This T cell receptor (beta chain) derives from a study of T cell repertoires in cytomegalovirus infection. Trimming removed 3 bases from V and 2 bases from J, with 12 bases in between. Per the germline V gene, CDR1 is ENHRY and CDR2 is SYGVKD. The CDR3 loop spans 15 amino acids. TCRdb reprocessed the reads with MiXCR, giving one entry per CDR3 protein. The sample contains about a million distinct CDR3 sequences, 31% of which appear only once. As for this clonotype: The antigen remains unidentified.

Sequenced here: cultured CD8+ T cells from PBMCs, sampled from culture after CMV antigen stimulation. The source is a human donor in good health (CMV status not recorded). Some clones in this sample may be carry-over from other donors' samples. The chain recombines TRBV10-3 with TRBJ2-3, with a tentative D call TRBD2 (5 bases). CDR3 bases: TGTGCCATCAGTGACCTCCGGGGTTCCACAGATACGCAGTATTTT. Its protein product is CAISDLRGSTDTQYF.